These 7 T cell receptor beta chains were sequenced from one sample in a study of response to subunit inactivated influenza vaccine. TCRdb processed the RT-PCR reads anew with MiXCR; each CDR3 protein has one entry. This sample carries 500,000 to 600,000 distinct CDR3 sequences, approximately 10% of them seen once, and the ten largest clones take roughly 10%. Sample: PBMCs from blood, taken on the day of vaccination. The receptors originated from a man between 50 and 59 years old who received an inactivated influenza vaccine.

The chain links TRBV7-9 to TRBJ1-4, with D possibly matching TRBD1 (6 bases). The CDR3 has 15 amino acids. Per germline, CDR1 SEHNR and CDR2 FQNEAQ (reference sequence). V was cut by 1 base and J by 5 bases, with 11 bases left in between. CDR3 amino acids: CASSLEAGENEKLFF. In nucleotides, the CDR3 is TGTGCCAGCAGCTTAGAAGCAGGGGAAAATGAAAAACTGTTTTTT.

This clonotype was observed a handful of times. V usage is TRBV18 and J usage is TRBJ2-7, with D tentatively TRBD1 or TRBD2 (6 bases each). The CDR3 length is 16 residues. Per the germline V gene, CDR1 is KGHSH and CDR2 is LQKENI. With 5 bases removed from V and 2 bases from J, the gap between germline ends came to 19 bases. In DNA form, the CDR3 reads TGTGCCAGCTCAGTTACGGGGGCCGCCAGCGCCTACGAGCAGTACTTC. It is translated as CASSVTGAASAYEQYF.

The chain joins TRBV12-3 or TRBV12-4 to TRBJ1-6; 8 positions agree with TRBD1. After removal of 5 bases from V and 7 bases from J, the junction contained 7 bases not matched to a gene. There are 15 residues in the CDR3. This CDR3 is CASSPRTGPNSPLHF. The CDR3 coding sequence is TGTGCCAGCAGTCCCCGGACAGGGCCAAATTCACCCCTCCACTTT.

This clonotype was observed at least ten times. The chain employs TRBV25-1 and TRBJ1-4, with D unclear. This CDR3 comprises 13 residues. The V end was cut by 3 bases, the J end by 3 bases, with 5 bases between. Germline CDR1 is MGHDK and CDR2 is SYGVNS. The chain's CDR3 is CASSDSANEKLFF. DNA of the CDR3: TGTGCCAGCAGTGATTCGGCTAATGAAAAACTGTTTTTT.

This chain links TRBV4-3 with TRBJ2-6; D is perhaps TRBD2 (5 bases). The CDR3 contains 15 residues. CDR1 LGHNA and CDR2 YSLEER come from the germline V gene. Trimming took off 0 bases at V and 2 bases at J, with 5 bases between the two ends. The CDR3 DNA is TGCGCCAGCAGCCAAGAGGAGGCTGGGGCCAACGTCCTGACTTTC. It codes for CASSQEEAGANVLTF.

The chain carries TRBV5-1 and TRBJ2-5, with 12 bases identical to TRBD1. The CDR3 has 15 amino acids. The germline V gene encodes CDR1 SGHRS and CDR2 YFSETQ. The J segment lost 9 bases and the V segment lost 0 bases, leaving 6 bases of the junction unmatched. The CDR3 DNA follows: TGCGCCAGCAGCTTGGTGGGACAGGGGGCGAGACCCCAGTACTTC. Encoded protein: CASSLVGQGARPQYF. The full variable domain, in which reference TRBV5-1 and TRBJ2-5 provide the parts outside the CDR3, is KAGVTQTPRYLIKTRGQQVTLSCSPISGHRSVSWYQQTPGQGLQFLFEYFSETQRNKGNFPGRFSGRQFSNSRSEMNVSTLELGDSALYLCASSLVGQGARPQYFGPGTRLLVL.

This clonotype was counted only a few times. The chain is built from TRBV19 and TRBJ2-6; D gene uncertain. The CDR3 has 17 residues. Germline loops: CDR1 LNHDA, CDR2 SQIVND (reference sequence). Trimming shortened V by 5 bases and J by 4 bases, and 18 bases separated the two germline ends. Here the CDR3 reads CASSSQHGILGANVLTF. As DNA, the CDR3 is TGTGCCAGTAGTTCGCAACATGGCATCCTCGGGGCCAACGTCCTGACTTTC.